These 18 T cell receptor beta chains were all obtained from the same sample, sequenced in a study of OX40 agonist ivuxolimab in advanced cancers. Generated by immunoSEQ multiplex PCR, the TCRdb table keeps only in-frame clones and is missing some. The table lists 23,000 or so clones, roughly 86% of them singletons. The sequencing here drew on CD4+ or CD8+ T cells sorted from blood, taken in a trial of the OX40 agonist ivuxolimab. The receptors stem from an adult with an advanced solid tumor such as melanoma, head and neck, liver or kidney cancer.

This clone was counted a single time. This chain links TRBV9 with TRBJ2-2; no clear D. Deletions cut 5 bases from V and 6 bases from J, with 5 bases between. Germline V gene data show CDR1 as SGDLS and CDR2 as YYNGEE. The CDR3 covers 11 residues. Written as DNA, the CDR3 is TGTGCCAGCAGGGACGCCGGGGAGCTGTTTTTT. It encodes CASRDAGELFF.

The chain links TRBV9 to TRBJ2-7; 14 nucleotides match TRBD2. V shed 0 bases, J shed 6 bases, and the junction held 2 bases outside the gene matches. The V gene's germline CDR1 is SGDLS and CDR2 YYNGEE. The CDR3 length is 15 residues. The CDR3 DNA follows: TGTGCCAGCAGCGTAGGGGGACTAGCGGGAGTCGAGCAGTACTTC. Amino acid sequence: CASSVGGLAGVEQYF.

This clone showed up just once. The chain joins TRBV7-9 to TRBJ1-5, with 9 bases fitting TRBD1. CDR3 length: 17 amino acids. The V and J ends lost 5 bases and 3 bases, in that order; junction bases with no gene match: 11. The germline gives CDR1 SEHNR, CDR2 FQNEAQ (reference sequence). The CDR3 loop reads CASSTTTGGVDNQPQHF. The CDR3 DNA reads TGTGCCAGCAGCACTACCACAGGGGGCGTGGACAATCAGCCCCAGCATTTT.

The chain joins TRBV10-1 to TRBJ1-5; D unresolved. The V gene's germline CDR1 is WNHNN and CDR2 SYGVQD (reference sequence). Trimming pared 6 bases from V and 1 base from J, leaving 10 bases between. This CDR3 is built from 14 residues. The CDR3 loop is CASRGKGSNQPQHF. CDR3 nucleotides: TGCGCCAGCAGGGGCAAGGGAAGCAATCAGCCCCAGCATTTT.

The V gene is TRBV11-3, the J gene TRBJ2-7, with a tentative D call TRBD1 (6 bases). Germline V gene data show CDR1 as SGHNT and CDR2 as YENEEA. V was cut by 1 base and J by 5 bases, with 12 bases left in between. The length of the CDR3 is 14 residues. The CDR3 loop is CASSLAVRGDEQYF. The CDR3 DNA reads as TGTGCCAGCAGCTTAGCAGTCAGGGGAGACGAGCAGTACTTC.

The V call is TRBV7-9, the J call TRBJ1-6; 7 nucleotides agree with TRBD1. The CDR3 extends over 17 amino acids. Germline assignment: CDR1 SEHNR and CDR2 FQNEAQ (reference sequence). The junction had 7 bases not matched to a gene; V was cut back by 2 bases and J by 3 bases. CDR3 protein: CASSLPLGQNYNSPLHF. CDR3 DNA sequence: TGTGCCAGCAGCTTACCCCTGGGACAGAACTATAATTCACCCCTCCACTTT.

The sample holds one count of this clone. This chain links TRBV27 with TRBJ2-1; the match to TRBD2 covers 11 bases. With V trimmed by 5 bases and J by 10 bases, 10 bases remained unmatched. This CDR3 contains 15 residues. Looked up from germline, CDR1 is MNHEY and CDR2 is SMNVEV (reference sequence). CDR3 protein: CASSPGTSGSQEQFF. The CDR3 bases are TGTGCCAGCAGTCCCGGGACTAGCGGATCTCAAGAGCAGTTCTTC.

The rearrangement joins TRBV6-5 to TRBJ2-7; 7 bases line up with TRBD2. The V segment lost 8 bases and the J segment 3 bases; nucleotides outside the gene matches: 7. Germline lookup yields CDR1 MNHEY and CDR2 SVGAGI. The CDR3 has 13 residues. Written as DNA, the CDR3 is TGTGCCAGCTCGAGCGGGGAGAACTACGAGCAGTACTTC. This encodes CASSSGENYEQYF.

This clone came up a few times. The chain combines TRBV27 with TRBJ2-1, with TRBD2 identical over 13 bases. V shed 3 bases, J shed 6 bases, and the junction held 2 bases outside the gene matches. The germline V gene has CDR1 MNHEY and CDR2 SMNVEV (reference sequence). The CDR3 is 15 amino acids. The CDR3 DNA reads as TGTGCCAGCAGTTTGGGGACTAGCGGGATCAATGAGCAGTTCTTC. Amino acid sequence: CASSLGTSGINEQFF.

The chain combines TRBV9 with TRBJ2-1, with 8 nucleotides matching TRBD2. Unmatched junction bases numbered 9, after V lost 4 bases and J lost 0 bases. This CDR3 has 17 residues. Germline CDR1 SGDLS, CDR2 YYNGEE. CDR3 in DNA: TGTGCCAGCAGCCCCCATAGCGGGGATAGCTCCTACAATGAGCAGTTCTTC. This translates into CASSPHSGDSSYNEQFF.

This clone was counted many times. V usage is TRBV2 and J usage is TRBJ2-2, with TRBD2 identical over 10 bases. Germline V gene lookup returns CDR1 SNHLY and CDR2 FYNNEI. The CDR3 extends over 14 amino acids. The V and J ends lost 6 bases and 6 bases, in that order; junction bases with no gene match: 4. CDR3 bases: TGTGCCAGCAGCAGCGGGAGGGCCCCCGGGGAGCTGTTTTTT. It specifies CASSSGRAPGELFF.

The rearrangement uses TRBV27 and TRBJ1-5; 7 bases agree with TRBD1. The CDR3 is 16 amino acids. Germline V gene sequence: CDR1 MNHEY, CDR2 SMNVEV (reference sequence). Unmatched junction bases numbered 10, after V lost 6 bases and J lost 2 bases. CDR3 in amino acids: CASRNNRGFGNQPQHF. The CDR3 coding sequence is TGTGCCAGCAGAAACAACAGGGGTTTTGGCAATCAGCCCCAGCATTTT.

This clone is a singleton in its sample. The rearrangement uses TRBV28 and TRBJ2-3, with 15 bases fitting TRBD2. V dropped 4 bases and J dropped 2; count of bases not matched to a gene: 19. Germline CDR1 MDHEN, CDR2 SYDVKM. The length of the CDR3 is 22 residues. CDR3 bases: TGTGCCAGCAGTTCGCCCTTCACCGGGACTAGCGGGAGGATAAGGGACACAGATACGCAGTATTTT. Amino acids: CASSSPFTGTSGRIRDTDTQYF.

This rearrangement joins TRBV27 to TRBJ2-7, with 7 bases lining up with TRBD1. The germline CDR1 and CDR2 sequences are MNHEY and SMNVEV (reference sequence). CDR3 length: 16 residues. The junction had 9 bases not matched to a gene; V was cut back by 2 bases and J by 2 bases. The CDR3 is CASSLISGGTTYEQYF. The CDR3 nucleotides are TGTGCCAGCAGTTTAATATCAGGGGGTACTACCTACGAGCAGTACTTC.

The chain links TRBV27 to TRBJ2-3; D uncertain. Germline CDR1 is MNHEY and CDR2 is SMNVEV (reference sequence). This CDR3 contains 12 residues. Trimming took off 7 bases at V and 8 bases at J, with 13 bases between the two ends. CDR3 nucleotide sequence: TGTGCCAGCACCGATACCGGCGGTACGCAGTATTTT. It translates to CASTDTGGTQYF.

This rearrangement joins TRBV4-2 to TRBJ2-3; TRBD2 agrees at 8 bases. This CDR3 comprises 16 residues. Per the germline V gene, CDR1 is LGHNA and CDR2 is YNFKEQ. Trimming at V came to 0 bases and at J to 0 bases, leaving 2 bases not matched to a gene. The CDR3 sequence: CASSQELAASTDTQYF. DNA of the CDR3: TGTGCCAGCAGCCAAGAACTAGCGGCTAGCACAGATACGCAGTATTTT.

The chain is built from TRBV7-8 and TRBJ2-3, with 10 bases that match TRBD1. Germline lookup yields CDR1 SGHVS and CDR2 FQNEAQ. Trimming at V came to 10 bases and at J to 5 bases, leaving 6 bases not matched to a gene. The CDR3 is made up of 13 amino acids. The CDR3 loop reads CATLTGGQDTQYF. In DNA, the CDR3 is TGTGCCACCCTGACAGGGGGCCAAGATACGCAGTATTTT. Drawing the rest from reference TRBV7-8 and TRBJ2-3, the complete variable domain is GAGVSQSPRYKVAKRGQDVALRCDPISGHVSLFWYQQALGQGPEFLTYFQNEAQLDKSGLPSDRFFAERPEGSVSTLKIQRTQQEDSAVYLCATLTGGQDTQYFGPGTRLTVL.

CDR3 in DNA: TGTGCCTGGAGTGCGGGGTATGGAGAGACCCAGTACTTC. It is translated as CAWSAGYGETQYF. The chain combines TRBV30 with TRBJ2-5; D possibly corresponds to TRBD2 (5 bases). The V end was cut by 1 base, the J end by 4 bases, with 10 bases between. The V gene's germline CDR1 is GTSNPN and CDR2 SVGIG (reference sequence). The CDR3 length is 13 residues.